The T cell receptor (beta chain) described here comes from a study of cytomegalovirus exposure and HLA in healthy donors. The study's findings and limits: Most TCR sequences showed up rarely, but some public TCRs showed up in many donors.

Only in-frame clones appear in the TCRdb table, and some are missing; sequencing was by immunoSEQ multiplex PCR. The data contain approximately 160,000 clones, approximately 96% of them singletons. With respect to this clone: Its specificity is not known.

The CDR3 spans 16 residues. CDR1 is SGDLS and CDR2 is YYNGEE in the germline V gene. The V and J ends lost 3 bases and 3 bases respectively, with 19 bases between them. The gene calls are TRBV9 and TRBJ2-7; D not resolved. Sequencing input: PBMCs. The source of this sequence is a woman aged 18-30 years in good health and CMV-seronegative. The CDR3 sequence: CASSDPPNSLDYEQYF. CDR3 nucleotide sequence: TGTGCCAGCAGCGACCCCCCGAACAGTTTAGACTACGAGCAGTACTTC.